Below are 3 T cell receptor beta chains sequenced from a single sample in a study of OX40 agonist ivuxolimab in advanced cancers. Here immunoSEQ multiplex PCR was the method, and the copy in TCRdb shows in-frame clones only, minus some. The sample gives more than 50,000 clones, more than 75% of which show up once; 4% to 6% is in the top ten. The sequencing used CD4+ or CD8+ T cells sorted from blood, collected in a trial of the OX40 agonist ivuxolimab. The source of these receptors is an adult with an advanced solid tumor such as melanoma, head and neck, liver or kidney cancer.

This chain joins TRBV7-3 and TRBJ2-5, with TRBD2 identical over 9 bases. This CDR3 has 15 residues. V gave up 5 bases and J gave up 3 bases; unmatched junction bases: 7. Germline CDR1 is SGHTA and CDR2 is FQGTGA. CDR3 coding DNA: TGTGCCAGCAGCAATAACGCGGGAGGGGAAGAGACCCAGTACTTC. It specifies CASSNNAGGEETQYF.

The chain employs TRBV11-3 and TRBJ1-1, with D unresolved. The CDR3 sequence is 15 residues long. CDR1 is SGHNT and CDR2 is YENEEA in the germline V gene. V shed 3 bases and J shed 6 bases, with 17 bases lying between them. The CDR3 DNA follows: TGTGCCAGCAGCTTCGGCGGGGATACGCGGGCTGAAGCTTTCTTT. This codes for CASSFGGDTRAEAFF.

In its sample, this clone was seen a few times. The chain uses TRBV7-3 and TRBJ2-2; the D gene is possibly TRBD2 (5 bases). V gave up 2 bases and J gave up 6 bases, with 16 bases separating them. Germline lookup yields CDR1 SGHTA and CDR2 FQGTGA. This CDR3 is 16 amino acids long. DNA for the CDR3: TGTGCCAGCAGCTTAGCGGCGGGCACGGGGTCCGGGGAGCTGTTTTTT. This translates into CASSLAAGTGSGELFF.